Presented here are 30 T cell receptor beta chains from one specimen sequenced in a study of breast tumors, draining lymph nodes, adjacent tissues. Axillary draining lymph nodes of breast cancer patients supplied the node samples. In TCRdb, the multiplex PCR reads were re-called with MiXCR into one record per CDR3 protein. Found here are fewer than 200,000 distinct CDR3 sequences, around a third of them singletons; the top ten hold roughly 4.5%. The sequenced sample was axillary lymph node tissue. The receptors were sampled from a female donor with breast cancer. Some clones in this sample may be carry-over from other donors' samples.

In its sample, this clonotype was seen many times. This chain uses TRBV18 with TRBJ1-5, with 7 positions matching TRBD1. The germline V gene has CDR1 KGHSH and CDR2 LQKENI. V shed 8 bases, J shed 4 bases, and the junction held 11 bases outside the gene matches. CDR3 length: 15 amino acids. As DNA, the CDR3 is TGTGCCAGCAGCGAGAGACAGGGTCGGAATCAGCCCCAGCATTTT. Amino acid sequence: CASSERQGRNQPQHF.

This clonotype was seen repeatedly, ten times or more. This chain uses TRBV7-2 with TRBJ2-3, with D perhaps matching TRBD2 (7 bases). Trimming took 5 bases from V and 6 from J, leaving 24 bases between them. The CDR3 runs to 17 residues. The germline gives CDR1 SGHTA, CDR2 FQGNSA. The CDR3 DNA is TGTGCCAGCAGCCCACAGTGGGGGGGCGGTGTATGGGATACGCAGTATTTT. Encoded protein: CASSPQWGGGVWDTQYF.

This clonotype was recorded many times. This sequence joins TRBV9 and TRBJ2-2; TRBD1 matches 8 bases. Germline V lookup: CDR1 SGDLS, CDR2 YYNGEE. The V gene end was trimmed by 5 bases and the J gene end by 3 bases; junction bases not matched to a gene: 9. The length of the CDR3 is 16 residues. The CDR3 DNA reads TGTGCCAGCAGTACCGGGACAGGAGTCTACACCGGGGAGCTGTTTTTT. Its protein is CASSTGTGVYTGELFF.

A remark on this clonotype: The conserved phenylalanine or tryptophan is not found at the CDR3 terminus, so this likely reflects a read error. This sequence joins TRBV19 and TRBJ2-1; TRBD2 aligns across 12 bases. The CDR3 spans 17 residues. The germline CDR1 and CDR2 sequences are LNHDA and SQIVND (reference sequence). Trimming removed 1 base from V and 4 bases from J; junction bases left unmatched: 5. The CDR3 nucleotides are TGTGCCAGTAGTATAGTGGCTAGCGGGAGGGGTTACAATGAGCAGTTCTCC. This encodes CASSIVASGRGYNEQFS.

A word on this clonotype: The junction departs from the called germline gene at one end, perhaps through a read error. The chain employs TRBV10-2 and TRBJ2-7; 13 positions agree with TRBD2. Germline CDR1 WSHSY, CDR2 SAAADI. This CDR3 region has 17 residues. The CDR3 protein is CASSPLRTSGSLVRAAW. CDR3 sequence (DNA): TGCGCCAGCAGTCCCCTCAGGACTAGCGGGAGTCTCGTACGAGCAGCTTGG.

This rearrangement joins TRBV29-1 to TRBJ2-7, with D maybe TRBD1 (6 bases). This CDR3 comprises 12 residues. Trimming stripped 8 bases from V and 11 bases from J, with 22 bases between. The germline V gene has CDR1 SQVTM and CDR2 ANQGSEA. CDR3 in amino acids: CSSPGTPNGKYF. CDR3 bases: TGCAGCAGTCCCGGGACACCCAACGGGAAGTACTTC.

This clonotype was seen many times. This sequence joins TRBV9 and TRBJ1-2; the D gene is possibly TRBD1 (6 bases). The V and J ends lost 4 bases and 8 bases respectively, with 18 bases between them. The CDR3 contains 14 residues. Germline loops: CDR1 SGDLS, CDR2 YYNGEE. CDR3 loop: CASSPRDTEWGYTF. CDR3 sequence (DNA): TGTGCCAGCAGCCCGAGGGACACTGAATGGGGCTACACCTTC.

This clonotype was recorded at least ten times. This rearrangement joins TRBV24-1 to TRBJ2-5; no reliable D call. This CDR3 has 12 amino acids. V was trimmed by 4 bases and J by 5 bases, leaving 7 bases between them. Germline CDR1 KGHDR, CDR2 SFDVKD. The CDR3 DNA follows: TGTGCCACCAGTGAAGAGTGGGAGACCCAGTACTTC. This gives the protein CATSEEWETQYF.

Concerning this clonotype: The junction does not match germline at one end; this may be a read error. The V and J genes are TRBV7-2 and TRBJ2-5; the match to TRBD2 covers 7 bases. Germline V gives CDR1 SGHTA, CDR2 FQGNSA. The CDR3 loop spans 15 amino acids. CDR3 sequence: CASSLGGGSQEAQYF. In nucleotides, the CDR3 is TGTGCCAGCAGCTTGGGAGGCGGGAGTCAAGAGGCCCAGTACTTC.

This clonotype came up many times. The rearrangement links TRBV12-3 or TRBV12-4 to TRBJ1-6, with a possible D match to TRBD1 (5 bases). The CDR3 consists of 14 residues. Trimming left V 5 bases short and J 10 bases short, with 15 bases between. The CDR3 spells CASSPDSLGSPLHF. CDR3 DNA: TGTGCCAGCAGTCCCGACAGCCTCGGCTCACCCCTCCACTTT.

V is TRBV6-5 and J is TRBJ1-2, with unresolved D. With 6 bases removed from V and 2 bases from J, the gap between germline ends came to 10 bases. This CDR3 spans 13 amino acids. Germline assignment: CDR1 MNHEY and CDR2 SVGAGI. CDR3 loop: CASRTSKNYGYTF. In DNA, the CDR3 is TGTGCCAGCAGGACCTCGAAGAACTATGGCTACACCTTC.

This clonotype was counted ten times or more. V is TRBV7-3 and J is TRBJ2-1; weak D call: TRBD2 (6 bases). Per the germline V gene, CDR1 is SGHTA and CDR2 is FQGTGA. Between the trimmed V and J ends, which lost 1 base and 7 bases, there was a span of 17 bases. The length of the CDR3 is 16 residues. Written as DNA, the CDR3 is TGTGCCAGCAGCTTAAGCGACGGGGGTGGGTGGAATGAGCAGTTCTTC. This codes for CASSLSDGGGWNEQFF.

This clonotype was observed many times. The chain is built from TRBV7-2 and TRBJ2-1; D may be TRBD2 (5 bases). The CDR3 is 15 residues long. Trimming cost V 6 bases and J 0 bases, with 12 bases left between them. CDR1 and CDR2 (germline): SGHTA, FQGNSA. In DNA form, the CDR3 reads TGTGCCAGCAGGTCAACGGGAAGCTCCTACAATGAGCAGTTCTTC. Its protein is CASRSTGSSYNEQFF.

The rearrangement links TRBV6-2 or TRBV6-3 to TRBJ2-1; possible D gene TRBD2, 5 bases. The CDR3 loop spans 14 amino acids. Germline V gene sequence: CDR1 MNHEY, CDR2 SVGEGT. V was trimmed by 6 bases and J by 6 bases, leaving 15 bases between them. The CDR3 DNA sequence: TGTGCCAGCAGAGGGAGCTTGTCGCCCAATGAGCAGTTCTTC. It is translated as CASRGSLSPNEQFF.

This clonotype was seen a few times. This could be a read error, since a much larger clone is one nucleotide away. The chain has TRBV11-2 and TRBJ1-2, with D perhaps TRBD1 (5 bases). Per germline, CDR1 SGHAT and CDR2 FQNNGV. The CDR3 is 14 amino acids. The CDR3 loop reads CANSLGDVLYGYTF. CDR3 coding DNA: TGTGCCAACAGCTTGGGGGACGTTCTCTATGGCTACACCTTC.

The V and J genes are TRBV28 and TRBJ2-3; D not resolved. CDR1 is MDHEN, CDR2 SYDVKM, per germline. Trimming shortened V by 6 bases and J by 2 bases, and 12 bases separated the two germline ends. The CDR3 loop spans 14 amino acids. The CDR3 nucleotides read TGTGCCAGCAGCCAAGGATACTTCACAGATACGCAGTATTTT. Protein: CASSQGYFTDTQYF.

V usage is TRBV4-2 and J usage is TRBJ1-3; unclear D gene. Trimming left V 2 bases short and J 7 bases short, with 12 bases between. Germline loops: CDR1 LGHNA, CDR2 YNFKEQ. The CDR3 spans 14 residues. CDR3 sequence (DNA): TGTGCCAGCAGCCAAAGGCTAGCGGGGAACACCATATATTTT. Translation: CASSQRLAGNTIYF.

This clonotype was observed once. Possible read error: a much larger clone is one base away. For the CDR3, the DNA is TGTGCCAGCAGTTTTGCCTGGGGAGGGTCTGTGGCTACCTTC. Protein product: CASSFAWGGSVATF. This chain uses TRBV12-3 or TRBV12-4 with TRBJ1-2; no reliable D call. V lost 3 bases to trimming and J lost 14 bases, with 22 bases between them. The CDR3 contains 14 residues.

In its sample, this clonotype was seen many times. The chain couples TRBV5-6 to TRBJ2-5; D not certain. With 6 bases removed from V and 2 bases from J, the gap between germline ends came to 11 bases. This CDR3 spans 13 amino acids. Germline CDR1 is SGHDT and CDR2 is YYEEEE. The CDR3 DNA follows: TGTGCCAGCACTCTGCGGTTGCAAGAGACCCAGTACTTC. This gives the protein CASTLRLQETQYF.

Remarks on this clonotype: Relative to the germline gene, one junction end is altered; a read error may explain this. The rearrangement links TRBV3-1 to TRBJ2-2; D is perhaps TRBD1 (5 bases). In germline, CDR1 is LGHDT, CDR2 YNNKEL (reference sequence). There are 13 residues in the CDR3. Here the CDR3 reads CASSVLGAGELFF. The DNA of the CDR3 is TGCGCCAGCAGCGTCCTAGGGGCAGGGGAGCTGTTTTTT.

The V gene is TRBV7-3, the J gene TRBJ1-4; D possibly corresponds to TRBD1 (5 bases). Germline assignment: CDR1 SGHTA and CDR2 FQGTGA. This CDR3 region has 15 residues. V was trimmed by 5 bases and J by 7 bases, leaving 17 bases between them. The CDR3, as DNA: TGTGCCAGCAGCCCCACTAGCGGGGGAAGTGAAAAACTGTTTTTT. It encodes CASSPTSGGSEKLFF.

V gene TRBV19 combines with J gene TRBJ1-5, with a possible D match to TRBD1 (6 bases). CDR1 LNHDA and CDR2 SQIVND come from the germline V gene (reference sequence). The CDR3 loop spans 14 amino acids. V was cut by 6 bases and J by 11 bases, with 20 bases left in between. For the CDR3, the DNA is TGTGCCAGTAGCGGGGGGGCTTCAGGGGAGACCCAGCATTTT. Its translation: CASSGGASGETQHF.

The chain couples TRBV19 to TRBJ1-1; possibly TRBD1 for D (5 bases). Looked up from germline, CDR1 is LNHDA and CDR2 is SQIVND (reference sequence). V lost 4 bases and J 1 base, leaving 10 bases between the germline ends. The CDR3 covers 14 residues. This CDR3 is CASSTLGRNTEAFF. The CDR3 nucleotides are TGTGCCAGTAGTACTTTGGGACGGAACACTGAAGCTTTCTTT.

In the case of this clonotype: Given a much more abundant clone one base away, this may be a read error. This chain joins TRBV20-1 and TRBJ2-1, with TRBD2 matching 10 bases. The CDR3 has 20 residues. Germline assignment: CDR1 DFQATT and CDR2 SNEGSKA (reference sequence). The CDR3 DNA sequence: TGCAGTGCAAGAGATGTGGGGACTAGCGCCTTTCTGAGCTCCTACAATGAGCAGTTCTTC. Its translation is CSARDVGTSAFLSSYNEQFF.

V and J are TRBV28 and TRBJ2-7; 9 bases fit TRBD2. The trim removed 6 bases at V and 6 bases at J, leaving 9 bases unmatched. This CDR3 is built from 14 residues. Germline CDR1 and CDR2: MDHEN and SYDVKM. In DNA form, the CDR3 reads TGTGCCAGCAGGATAGCGGGAGCTATTTCCGAGCAGTACTTC. Amino acid sequence: CASRIAGAISEQYF.

With respect to this clonotype: A clone one base away is much larger, so this may be a read error. The CDR3 bases are TGTGCCAGCAGCCACCCGGGACCCCCAGAAAATGAGCAGTTCTTC. Amino acids: CASSHPGPPENEQFF. The chain is built from TRBV14 and TRBJ2-1; D may be TRBD1 or TRBD2 (5 bases each). Germline CDR1 is SGHDN and CDR2 is FVKESK. The CDR3 totals 15 residues. Trimming shortened V by 3 bases and J by 7 bases, and 16 bases separated the two germline ends.

This clonotype was seen at least ten times. The chain couples TRBV15 to TRBJ2-1; D is possibly TRBD2 (5 bases). Trimming took off 0 bases at V and 6 bases at J, with 18 bases between the two ends. Germline V lookup: CDR1 LNHNV, CDR2 YYDKDF (reference sequence). The CDR3 consists of 17 residues. The CDR3 nucleotides read TGTGCCACCAGCAGAGATCTCGAGGGCCGGGGTGTCAATGAGCAGTTCTTC. This encodes CATSRDLEGRGVNEQFF.

The table lists this clonotype with many counts. The chain recombines TRBV5-8 with TRBJ1-2; D ambiguous. Trimming stripped 1 base from V and 4 bases from J, with 14 bases between. The CDR3 loop spans 15 amino acids. Germline loops: CDR1 SGHTS, CDR2 YDEGEE. The CDR3 DNA reads as TGTGCCAGCAGCTTGTCCCGACGGACCCTCTATGGCTACACCTTC. Translation: CASSLSRRTLYGYTF.

Many counts were recorded for this clonotype. The chain joins TRBV6-5 to TRBJ1-2, with 9 positions matching TRBD1. The CDR3 is made up of 16 amino acids. CDR1 MNHEY and CDR2 SVGAGI come from the germline V gene. V lost 5 bases and J lost 4; bases outside the gene matches: 11. CDR3 nucleotides: TGTGCCAGCAGTCCTGTTACCGGGACAGGGACCTATGGCTACACCTTC. This encodes CASSPVTGTGTYGYTF.

This clonotype came up a few times. Being one base from a much bigger clone, this may be a read error. The missing conserved phenylalanine or tryptophan at the end of this CDR3 makes a read error likely. The J gene is TRBJ1-2, the V gene TRBV14; D remains ambiguous. This CDR3 has 13 residues. CDR1 and CDR2 from the germline V gene are SGHDN and FVKESK. The V gene lost 1 base and the J gene lost 5 bases, with 8 bases spanning the gap. CDR3 loop: CASSQGTPYGYTS. As DNA, the CDR3 is TGTGCCAGCAGCCAAGGAACCCCTTATGGCTACACCTCC.